The clone carrying this T cell receptor (beta chain) has just a few counts. The antigen is not known. This specimen belongs to a study of blood T cells in healthy people across ages. Donors were healthy Caucasian individuals from Russia aged about 6 to 95. Every sample gave at least 5 micrograms of total RNA when it was extracted. Primers used in a second PCR of roughly 6 to 12 cycles were a sample-barcoded 5' primer and a J-beta primer mix. TCRdb used MiXCR to reprocess the 5' RACE reads, holding one entry per CDR3 protein. The table lists 1.5 million to 2 million distinct CDR3 sequences, just under 50% of them singletons. J gave up 1 base and V 3 bases, and 6 bases lay outside the gene matches. Germline lookup yields CDR1 SGHTA and CDR2 FQGNSA. The CDR3 is made up of 16 amino acids. Study-wide results and limits: TCR beta diversity, measured per million T cells, fell in a roughly linear way with age. Researchers report that TCR beta diversity correlated strongly with naive T cell percentage.

Sequencing was performed on blood. The chain is built from TRBV7-2 and TRBJ2-5; 9 nucleotides agree with TRBD2. The TCR sequence derives from a woman aged 40 to 55 in good health. CDR3 nucleotides: TGTGCCAGCAGCTTCTCGGCGGGGGGGTTCCAAGAGACCCAGTACTTC. The encoded protein is CASSFSAGGFQETQYF.